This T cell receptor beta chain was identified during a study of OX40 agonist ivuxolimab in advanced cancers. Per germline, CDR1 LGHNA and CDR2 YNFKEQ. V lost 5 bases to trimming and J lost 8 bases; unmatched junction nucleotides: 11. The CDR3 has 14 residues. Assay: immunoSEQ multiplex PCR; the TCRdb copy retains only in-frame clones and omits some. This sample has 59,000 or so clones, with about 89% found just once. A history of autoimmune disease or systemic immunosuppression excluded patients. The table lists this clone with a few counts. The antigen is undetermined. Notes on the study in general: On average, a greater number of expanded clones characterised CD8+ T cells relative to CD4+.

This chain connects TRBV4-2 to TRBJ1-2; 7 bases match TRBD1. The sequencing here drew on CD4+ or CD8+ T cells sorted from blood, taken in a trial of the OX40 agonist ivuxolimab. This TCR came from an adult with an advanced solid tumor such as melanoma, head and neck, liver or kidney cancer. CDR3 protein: CASSTRRTGGGYTF. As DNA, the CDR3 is TGTGCCAGCAGCACTCGTCGGACAGGAGGAGGCTACACCTTC.